The present entry profiles one T cell receptor beta chain with its context. Participants came from about 24 US areas, aged roughly 18 to 90 years. This entry is derived from a study of blood T cell repertoires in COVID-19. For the study at large: Samples of COVID-19 (acute and convalescent) were obtained from the United States, Italy and Spain. Sample material is recorded as cDNA or gDNA derived from T cells, B-cell-depleted T cells, or PBMCs.

V trimming: 3 bases; J trimming: 9 bases; junction bases outside the gene matches: 2. There are 13 residues in the CDR3. Germline V gene sequence: CDR1 LNHDA, CDR2 SQIVND (reference sequence). Generated by immunoSEQ multiplex PCR, the TCRdb table keeps only in-frame clones and is missing some. The table records fewer than 400,000 clones, roughly 89% of them present only once. The chain is built from TRBV19 and TRBJ1-5, with 10 bases fitting TRBD1. The receptor comes from a woman aged 45-59 years who had recovered from COVID-19. Sample: PBMCs or T cells enriched from blood (not recorded which). CDR3 residues: CASSIGDRGPQHF. CDR3 nucleotide sequence: TGTGCCAGTAGTATCGGGGACAGGGGGCCCCAGCATTTT.